This T cell receptor (beta chain) was documented in a study of sequential checkpoint blockade in melanoma. Background on the study: Each arm's sequence ended with maintenance nivolumab.

The data were produced by immunoSEQ multiplex PCR, yet TCRdb's version contains in-frame clones alone and is incomplete. The data hold 9,000 to 13,000 clones, with nearly 70% observed a single time. Documented treatment: randomized to nivolumab then ipilimumab (arm A) or the reverse (arm B). Patients had received no earlier DNA-damaging chemotherapy. Live CD3+CD8+ CD19− CD56− cells were sorted from PBMCs. Germline-derived CDR1 and CDR2 are LGHNA and YNFKEQ. V lost 4 bases to trimming and J lost 4 bases; unmatched junction nucleotides: 19. This CDR3 has 19 residues. The TCR was taken from a human donor with melanoma. The chain recombines TRBV4-2 with TRBJ2-1, with 7 nucleotides matching TRBD2. Sequencing used CD8+ T cells sorted from blood (inferred from file names), obtained from a patient given nivolumab and ipilimumab in sequence. Here the CDR3 reads CASSPTAYFGLAAYNEQFF. Written as DNA, the CDR3 is TGTGCCAGCAGCCCGACCGCCTACTTTGGGCTAGCGGCGTACAATGAGCAGTTCTTC.